One sample yielded the 14 T cell receptor beta chains listed below, sequenced in a study of OX40 agonist ivuxolimab in advanced cancers. Sequencing used immunoSEQ multiplex PCR; TCRdb keeps in-frame clones, though not all of them. The sample has some 94,000 clones; approximately 95% are singletons. Source: CD4+ or CD8+ T cells sorted from blood, taken in a trial of the OX40 agonist ivuxolimab. The receptors here all came from an adult with an advanced solid tumor such as melanoma, head and neck, liver or kidney cancer.

V is TRBV11-2 and J is TRBJ2-5, with D uncertain. Germline CDR1 and CDR2: SGHAT and FQNNGV. The CDR3 is made up of 13 amino acids. V lost 1 base and J lost 5, with 8 bases in between. Here the CDR3 reads CASSLVLWETQYF. The DNA of the CDR3 is TGTGCCAGCAGCTTAGTTTTGTGGGAGACCCAGTACTTC.

The V and J genes are TRBV11-3 and TRBJ2-7; the match to TRBD1 covers 9 bases. The germline gives CDR1 SGHNT, CDR2 YENEEA. The CDR3 runs to 14 residues. V lost 4 bases to trimming and J lost 4 bases; unmatched junction nucleotides: 5. In DNA form, the CDR3 reads TGTGCCAGCAGCTCAGGGGACAGGGAGTACGAGCAGTACTTC. It yields the protein CASSSGDREYEQYF.

The V and J genes are TRBV25-1 and TRBJ2-2; 10 bases are a match to TRBD1. The CDR3 runs 18 residues. J was trimmed by 4 bases and V by 3 bases; bases with no gene match: 11. The germline V gene encodes CDR1 MGHDK and CDR2 SYGVNS. CDR3 nucleotides: TGTGCCAGCAGTGACCCCCGGGACAGGGGAGACGGCACCGGGGAGCTGTTTTTT. Its translation: CASSDPRDRGDGTGELFF.

The chain carries TRBV7-2 and TRBJ2-1; 8 positions agree with TRBD2. The CDR3 is 14 residues long. The germline CDR1 and CDR2 sequences are SGHTA and FQGNSA. V lost 4 bases and J lost 4; bases outside the gene matches: 3. CDR3 coding DNA: TGTGCCAGCAGCTCTTTAGCGGGATACAATGAGCAGTTCTTC. Residues: CASSSLAGYNEQFF.

This chain links TRBV15 with TRBJ2-2; D uncertain. V was trimmed by 5 bases and J by 4 bases, leaving 8 bases between them. The CDR3 spans 13 residues. Germline lookup yields CDR1 LNHNV and CDR2 YYDKDF (reference sequence). CDR3 coding DNA: TGTGCCACCAGCTGGAAGGTCACCGGGGAGCTGTTTTTT. This codes for CATSWKVTGELFF.

This clone was counted a few times. V and J are TRBV14 and TRBJ1-2; 8 positions match TRBD1. The V and J ends lost 3 bases and 8 bases, in that order; junction bases with no gene match: 5. Germline V lookup: CDR1 SGHDN, CDR2 FVKESK. The CDR3 spans 13 residues. The CDR3 sequence is CASSHVQGVGYTF. The DNA of the CDR3 is TGTGCCAGCAGCCACGTACAGGGGGTCGGCTACACCTTC.

This rearrangement joins TRBV6-6 to TRBJ2-1; 7 nucleotides match TRBD1. CDR1 is MNHNY and CDR2 is SVGAGI in the germline V gene (reference sequence). V lost 4 bases to trimming and J lost 7 bases; unmatched junction nucleotides: 7. The CDR3 is 14 residues long. CDR3 DNA sequence: TGTGCCAGCAGTTTCGGGACAGAAGCTAATGAGCAGTTCTTC. Amino acids: CASSFGTEANEQFF.

V gene TRBV6-6 combines with J gene TRBJ2-1; no firm D call. V gave up 6 bases and J gave up 8 bases, with 11 bases separating them. CDR3 size: 12 residues. Per the germline V gene, CDR1 is MNHNY and CDR2 is SVGAGI (reference sequence). Here the CDR3 DNA reads TGTGCCAGCAGCCTCAACGACGATGAGCAGTTCTTC. It codes for CASSLNDDEQFF.

The rearrangement joins TRBV11-2 to TRBJ2-2; TRBD1 or TRBD2 may be the D gene (5 bases each). Trimming removed 1 base at V and 1 base at J, with 10 bases between. The germline V gene has CDR1 SGHAT and CDR2 FQNNGV. The CDR3 runs to 16 residues. The CDR3 sequence is CASSLGGALNTGELFF. The CDR3 DNA sequence: TGTGCCAGCAGCTTAGGAGGGGCCCTGAACACCGGGGAGCTGTTTTTT.

This sequence joins TRBV5-1 and TRBJ1-1; D uncertain. The germline V and J ends were trimmed by 3 bases and 1 base, with 16 bases remaining between them. This CDR3 spans 16 amino acids. Germline-derived CDR1 and CDR2 are SGHRS and YFSETQ. The CDR3 region is CASSWDPLTENTEAFF. The CDR3 DNA reads as TGCGCCAGCAGCTGGGATCCTCTTACAGAGAACACTGAAGCTTTCTTT.

The CDR3 protein is CASSGLTSGRAPDTQYF. CDR3 nucleotide sequence: TGTGCCAGCAGCGGATTGACTAGCGGGAGAGCACCAGATACGCAGTATTTT. The chain uses TRBV11-2 and TRBJ2-3; 12 positions agree with TRBD2. CDR3 length equals 17 residues. V lost 5 bases, J lost 4 bases, and 10 bases stayed unmatched. Germline CDR1 and CDR2: SGHAT and FQNNGV.

The rearrangement uses TRBV4-1 and TRBJ2-1, with TRBD1 matching 7 bases. J lost 8 bases, V lost 3 bases, and 7 bases had no gene match. The V gene's germline CDR1 is MGHRA and CDR2 YSYEKL. The CDR3 runs to 14 residues. The CDR3 bases are TGCGCCAGCAGCCAGGGGACAGATCAGGATGAGCAGTTCTTC. Its translation is CASSQGTDQDEQFF.

J is TRBJ1-2 and V is TRBV5-6; D is uncertain. The CDR3 spans 14 residues. V was cut by 0 bases and J by 6 bases, with 12 bases left in between. The germline gives CDR1 SGHDT, CDR2 YYEEEE. The CDR3 DNA follows: TGTGCCAGCAGCTTGGGAATGTCGCGCGATGGCTACACCTTC. It specifies CASSLGMSRDGYTF. The variable domain in full, completed from reference TRBV5-6 and TRBJ1-2, reads DAGVTQSPTHLIKTRGQQVTLRCSPKSGHDTVSWYQQALGQGPQFIFQYYEEEERQRGNFPDRFSGHQFPNYSSELNVNALLLGDSALYLCASSLGMSRDGYTFGSGTRLTVV.

This chain connects TRBV4-3 to TRBJ1-6, with D uncertain. The ends were cut back, 2 bases at V and 9 bases at J, with 11 bases in the middle. Per germline, CDR1 LGHNA and CDR2 YSLEER. The CDR3 loop spans 14 amino acids. CDR3 bases: TGCGCCAGCAGCCAAAACCCTATAAGTTCACCCCTCCACTTT. Translating gives CASSQNPISSPLHF.